This TCR beta chain was sequenced for a study of blood T cell repertoires in COVID-19. Study information: The cDNA or gDNA used as material had been derived from T cells, B-cell-depleted T cells, or PBMCs.

Germline CDR1 PRHDT, CDR2 FYEKMQ (reference sequence). J gave up 8 bases and V 0 bases, and 0 bases lay outside the gene matches. The CDR3 length is 13 residues. Per the original methods: Counts of nucleated cells, estimated from reference gene primer amplification, were obtained. The repertoire was sequenced with immunoSEQ multiplex PCR; TCRdb's copy has only in-frame clones and lacks some. D and trimming were read from the DNA, whereas the V and J calls and clone size are those reported in that table. The table lists approximately 250,000 clones, 86% of them singletons. The receptor was isolated from a man between 35 and 55 years old with active or convalescent COVID-19. The rearrangement uses TRBV13 and TRBJ1-1; the match to TRBD1 covers 10 bases. Sequenced sample: peripheral blood. CDR3 loop: CASSLGDRGEAFF. DNA for the CDR3: TGTGCCAGCAGCTTAGGGGACAGGGGGGAAGCTTTCTTT.